This T cell receptor (beta chain) was documented in a study of blood T cell repertoires in COVID-19. Study as a whole: In each case, the material was cDNA or gDNA derived from T cells, B-cell-depleted T cells, or PBMCs.

As handled by the study authors: Estimation of nucleated cell counts was performed using reference gene primer amplification. The assay was immunoSEQ multiplex PCR, and TCRdb's table has in-frame clones only and misses some. Clone size and V and J calls were adopted from that table, with D and trimming inferred from the DNA. Of fewer than 250,000 clones detected, more than 75% appear once; the ten largest clones hold roughly 7.2%. In germline, CDR1 is LGHNA, CDR2 YNFKEQ. V was trimmed by 0 bases and J by 6 bases, leaving 5 bases between them. This CDR3 contains 12 residues. The source is a man aged 25 to 40 in a cohort exposed to, infected with or recovered from COVID-19 (not recorded which). The chain carries TRBV4-2 and TRBJ1-1; D unclear. The sequencing sample was made of PBMCs or T cells enriched from blood (not recorded which). The chain's CDR3 is CASSQDFAEAFF. For the CDR3, the DNA is TGTGCCAGCAGCCAAGATTTCGCTGAAGCTTTCTTT.